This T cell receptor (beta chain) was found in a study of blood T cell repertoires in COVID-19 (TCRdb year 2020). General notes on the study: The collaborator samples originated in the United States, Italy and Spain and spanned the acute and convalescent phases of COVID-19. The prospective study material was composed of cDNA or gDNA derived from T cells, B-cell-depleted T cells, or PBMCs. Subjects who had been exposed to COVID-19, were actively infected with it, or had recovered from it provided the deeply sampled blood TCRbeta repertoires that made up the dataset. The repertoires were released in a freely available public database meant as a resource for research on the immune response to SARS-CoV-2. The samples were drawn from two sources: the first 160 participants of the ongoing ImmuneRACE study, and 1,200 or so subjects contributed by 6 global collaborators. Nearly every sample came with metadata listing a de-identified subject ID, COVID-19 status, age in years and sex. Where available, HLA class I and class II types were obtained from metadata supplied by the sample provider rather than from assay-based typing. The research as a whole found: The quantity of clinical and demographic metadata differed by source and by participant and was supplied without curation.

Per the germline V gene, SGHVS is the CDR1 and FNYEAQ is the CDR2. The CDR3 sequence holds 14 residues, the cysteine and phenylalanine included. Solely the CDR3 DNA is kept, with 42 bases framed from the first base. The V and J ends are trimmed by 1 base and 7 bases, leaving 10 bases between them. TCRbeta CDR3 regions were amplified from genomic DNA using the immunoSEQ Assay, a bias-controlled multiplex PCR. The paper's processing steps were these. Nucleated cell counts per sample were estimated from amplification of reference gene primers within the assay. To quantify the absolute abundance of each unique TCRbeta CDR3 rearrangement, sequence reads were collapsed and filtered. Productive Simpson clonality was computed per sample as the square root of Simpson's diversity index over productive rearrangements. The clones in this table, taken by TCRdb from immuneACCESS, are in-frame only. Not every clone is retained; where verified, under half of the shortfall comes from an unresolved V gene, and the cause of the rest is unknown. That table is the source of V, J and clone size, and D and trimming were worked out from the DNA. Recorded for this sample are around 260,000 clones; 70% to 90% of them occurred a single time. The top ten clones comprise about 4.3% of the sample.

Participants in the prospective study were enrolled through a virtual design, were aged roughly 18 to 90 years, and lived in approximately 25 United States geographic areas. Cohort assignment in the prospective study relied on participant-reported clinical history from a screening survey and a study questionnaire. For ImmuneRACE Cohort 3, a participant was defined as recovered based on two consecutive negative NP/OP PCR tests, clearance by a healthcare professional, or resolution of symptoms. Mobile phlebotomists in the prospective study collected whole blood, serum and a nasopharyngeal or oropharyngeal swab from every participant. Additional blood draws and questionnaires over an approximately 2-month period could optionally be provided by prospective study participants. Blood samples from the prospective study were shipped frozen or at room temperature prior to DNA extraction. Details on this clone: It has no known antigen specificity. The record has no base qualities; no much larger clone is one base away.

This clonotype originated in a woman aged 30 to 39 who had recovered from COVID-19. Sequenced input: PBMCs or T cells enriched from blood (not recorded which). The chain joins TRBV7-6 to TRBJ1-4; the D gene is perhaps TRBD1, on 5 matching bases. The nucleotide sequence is TGTGCCAGCAGCTTAGAACAGGCCTCTGAAAAACTGTTTTTT. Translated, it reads CASSLEQASEKLFF. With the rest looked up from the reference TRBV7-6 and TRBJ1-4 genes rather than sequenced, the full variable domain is GAGVSQSPRYKVTKRGQDVALRCDPISGHVSLYWYRQALGQGPEFLTYFNYEAQQDKSGLPNDRFSAERPEGSISTLTIQRTEQRDSAMYRCASSLEQASEKLFFGSGTQLSVL.